This is a list of T cell receptor beta chains from one sample in a study of blood T cells in healthy people across ages. TCRdb re-derived calls from the 5' RACE reads in MiXCR, one entry per CDR3 protein. The sample lists about 840,000 distinct CDR3 sequences; roughly 29% were seen once. This sample was shared with a second study, whose subject was T cells of mothers and their children.

Sequenced sample: blood. These receptors were collected from a woman aged 40 to 50 in good health. CDR3s include the opening cysteine and the closing phenylalanine or tryptophan. The order of the fields is J gene, V gene, D gene, clone size, CDR3 DNA, CDR3 protein. D genes are given only for firm matches. Rows give clone size only sometimes, using once, few, many, or a class for an expanded clone.

J gene: TRBJ2-7; V gene: TRBV9; D gene: TRBD1; clone size: -; CDR3 DNA: TGTGCCAGCAGCGTGGGGACAGTGGTCGAGCAGTACTTC; CDR3 protein: CASSVGTVVEQYF
J gene: TRBJ2-6; V gene: TRBV28; D gene: -; clone size: many; CDR3 DNA: TGTGCCAGCAGTACCCCAGACTCTGGGGCCAACGTCCTGACTTTC; CDR3 protein: CASSTPDSGANVLTF
J gene: TRBJ2-3; V gene: TRBV5-1; D gene: TRBD2; clone size: few; CDR3 DNA: TGCGCCAGCAGCTACGACTCTAGCGGGGGAAGTGATACGCAGTATTTT; CDR3 protein: CASSYDSSGGSDTQYF
J gene: TRBJ1-2; V gene: TRBV12-3/TRBV12-4; D gene: -; clone size: few; CDR3 DNA: TGTGCCAGCACCAGAACAGGGAACTGTGGCTACACCTTC; CDR3 protein: CASTRTGNCGYTF
J gene: TRBJ2-5; V gene: TRBV29-1; D gene: TRBD2; clone size: many; CDR3 DNA: TGCAGCGTTGGGACTAGCGGGGGACCTCAAGAGACCCAGTACTTC; CDR3 protein: CSVGTSGGPQETQYF
J gene: TRBJ1-4; V gene: TRBV9; D gene: TRBD1; clone size: many; CDR3 DNA: TGTGCCAGCAGCGATGCCGGGACAGCTAATGAAAAACTGTTTTTT; CDR3 protein: CASSDAGTANEKLFF
J gene: TRBJ2-1; V gene: TRBV18; D gene: -; clone size: -; CDR3 DNA: TGTGCCAGCTCACCACAGGAAATAAATGAGCAGTTCTTC; CDR3 protein: CASSPQEINEQFF
J gene: TRBJ2-7; V gene: TRBV9; D gene: TRBD1; clone size: many; CDR3 DNA: TGTGCCAGCAGCGCCGGGACAGAACACGAGCAGTACTTC; CDR3 protein: CASSAGTEHEQYF
J gene: TRBJ2-5; V gene: TRBV18; D gene: -; clone size: -; CDR3 DNA: TGTGCCAGCTCCCAGGACCAGCCAGAGACCCAGTACTTC; CDR3 protein: CASSQDQPETQYF
J gene: TRBJ1-1; V gene: TRBV30; D gene: -; clone size: -; CDR3 DNA: TGTGCCTGGAGTCGCGAACTGAACACTGAAGCTTTCTTT; CDR3 protein: CAWSRELNTEAFF
J gene: TRBJ2-7; V gene: TRBV5-5; D gene: -; clone size: few; CDR3 DNA: TGTGCCAGCAGCTTGGGATTGGGGCCGACCTACGAGCAGTACTTC; CDR3 protein: CASSLGLGPTYEQYF
J gene: TRBJ1-4; V gene: TRBV12-3/TRBV12-4; D gene: TRBD1; clone size: few; CDR3 DNA: TGTGCCAGCAGTGCCGCAGGGACAGTATTAAATGAAAAACTGTTTTTT; CDR3 protein: CASSAAGTVLNEKLFF
J gene: TRBJ2-6; V gene: TRBV28; D gene: TRBD1; clone size: few; CDR3 DNA: TGTGCCAGCAGTTGGGACAGCCTCTCTGGGGCCAACGTCCTGACTTTC; CDR3 protein: CASSWDSLSGANVLTF
J gene: TRBJ2-7; V gene: TRBV2; D gene: TRBD1; clone size: -; CDR3 DNA: TGTGCCAGCAGGTCCAGGACAGGGGACACCTACGAGCAGTACTTC; CDR3 protein: CASRSRTGDTYEQYF
J gene: TRBJ2-3; V gene: TRBV29-1; D gene: -; clone size: -; CDR3 DNA: TGCAGCGTTGTAAGTACCCACGGACAGAGCAGCACAGATACGCAGTATTTT; CDR3 protein: CSVVSTHGQSSTDTQYF
J gene: TRBJ2-3; V gene: TRBV6-2/TRBV6-3; D gene: -; clone size: few; CDR3 DNA: TGTGCCAGCAGTTATAGGGCTAGTCGGAGCACAGATACGCAGTATTTT; CDR3 protein: CASSYRASRSTDTQYF
J gene: TRBJ1-4; V gene: TRBV12-3/TRBV12-4; D gene: -; clone size: once; CDR3 DNA: TGTGCCAGCAGGAGAGCCTCTGGAGAAAAACGGTTTTTT; CDR3 protein: CASRRASGEKRFF
J gene: TRBJ1-2; V gene: TRBV19; D gene: -; clone size: -; CDR3 DNA: TGTGCCAGTAGTCCTTGGACAGCCGATAACTATGGCTACACCTTC; CDR3 protein: CASSPWTADNYGYTF
J gene: TRBJ2-7; V gene: TRBV14; D gene: -; clone size: many; CDR3 DNA: TGTGCCAGCAGCCACCAAGCCCTAGGACCCTACGAGCAGTACTTC; CDR3 protein: CASSHQALGPYEQYF
J gene: TRBJ1-1; V gene: TRBV20-1; D gene: -; clone size: -; CDR3 DNA: TGCAGTGCTAGAGGAACAGGGTACACTGAAACTTTCTTT; CDR3 protein: CSARGTGYTETFF
J gene: TRBJ1-6; V gene: TRBV11-2; D gene: -; clone size: many; CDR3 DNA: TGTGCCAGCAGCCGTGGACGGAACTATAATTCACCCCTCCACTTT; CDR3 protein: CASSRGRNYNSPLHF
J gene: TRBJ2-7; V gene: TRBV5-5; D gene: -; clone size: once; CDR3 DNA: TGTGCCAGCAGCTTGGATTTTGTCAGGGGCTACTCCTACGAGCAGTACTTC; CDR3 protein: CASSLDFVRGYSYEQYF
J gene: TRBJ2-1; V gene: TRBV5-1; D gene: TRBD2; clone size: -; CDR3 DNA: TGCGCCAGCAGCTTGTCACTAGCGGGGGGGACGAATGAGCAGTTCTTC; CDR3 protein: CASSLSLAGGTNEQFF
J gene: TRBJ2-6; V gene: TRBV6-2/TRBV6-3; D gene: TRBD1; clone size: -; CDR3 DNA: TGTGCCAGCAGTTACCGGGACAGGGTCACTGGGGCCAACGTCCTGACTTTC; CDR3 protein: CASSYRDRVTGANVLTF
J gene: TRBJ1-1; V gene: TRBV4-2; D gene: -; clone size: -; CDR3 DNA: TGTGCCAGCAGCCAAGATCATCGGGAGAGTATGAACACTGAAGCTTTCTTT; CDR3 protein: CASSQDHRESMNTEAFF
J gene: TRBJ2-7; V gene: TRBV4-2; D gene: -; clone size: -; CDR3 DNA: TGTGCCAGCAGCCAGAGCCACGGGACCTCCTACGAGCAGTACTTC; CDR3 protein: CASSQSHGTSYEQYF
J gene: TRBJ2-5; V gene: TRBV9; D gene: -; clone size: -; CDR3 DNA: TGTGCCAGCAGCGTGTCTTTCTACCCTGAGACCCAGTACTTC; CDR3 protein: CASSVSFYPETQYF
J gene: TRBJ1-1; V gene: TRBV12-3/TRBV12-4; D gene: -; clone size: -; CDR3 DNA: TGTGCCAGCAGCCATTCTACGGAGGGCACTGAAGCTTTCTTT; CDR3 protein: CASSHSTEGTEAFF
J gene: TRBJ1-2; V gene: TRBV2; D gene: -; clone size: few; CDR3 DNA: TGTGCCAGCAGTTCAAGACGGGACTATGGCTACACCTTC; CDR3 protein: CASSSRRDYGYTF
J gene: TRBJ2-7; V gene: TRBV28; D gene: TRBD1; clone size: -; CDR3 DNA: TGTGCCAGCAGCCCTGGGACAGGGGGCCGAACCTACGAGCAGTACTTC; CDR3 protein: CASSPGTGGRTYEQYF
J gene: TRBJ1-1; V gene: TRBV7-2; D gene: -; clone size: -; CDR3 DNA: TGTGCCAGCAGCAACGGGCCCCTGAACACTGAAGCTTTCTTT; CDR3 protein: CASSNGPLNTEAFF
J gene: TRBJ2-6; V gene: TRBV3-1; D gene: -; clone size: -; CDR3 DNA: TGTGCCAGCAGCCAGGGGTCCCGGTCCTCTGGGGCCAACGTCCTGACTTTC; CDR3 protein: CASSQGSRSSGANVLTF
J gene: TRBJ1-5; V gene: TRBV12-3/TRBV12-4; D gene: -; clone size: -; CDR3 DNA: TGTGCCAGCAGTCATATGGGGGTTTTTCAGCCCCAGCATTTT; CDR3 protein: CASSHMGVFQPQHF
J gene: TRBJ2-7; V gene: TRBV10-3; D gene: -; clone size: -; CDR3 DNA: TGTGCCAGCAGCGGGGACAGGCCAGGCACTACCTACGAGCAGTACTTC; CDR3 protein: CASSGDRPGTTYEQYF
J gene: TRBJ2-4; V gene: TRBV11-2; D gene: -; clone size: few; CDR3 DNA: TGTGCCAGCAGCTTAGAAGAGGGCTTGCTAGCCAAAAACATTCAGTACTTC; CDR3 protein: CASSLEEGLLAKNIQYF
J gene: TRBJ1-5; V gene: TRBV19; D gene: -; clone size: -; CDR3 DNA: TGTGCCAGTAGGGTCCGGGGGAGCTACAATCAGCCCCAGCATTTT; CDR3 protein: CASRVRGSYNQPQHF
J gene: TRBJ2-1; V gene: TRBV18; D gene: -; clone size: many; CDR3 DNA: TGTGCCAGCTCTGTCGACCTGTATGACAATGAGCAGTTCTTC; CDR3 protein: CASSVDLYDNEQFF
J gene: TRBJ2-7; V gene: TRBV9; D gene: -; clone size: many; CDR3 DNA: TGTGCCAGCAGCCCTCGGGAGGGAGGACAGGTCGAGGAGCAGTACTTC; CDR3 protein: CASSPREGGQVEEQYF
J gene: TRBJ2-7; V gene: TRBV3-1; D gene: TRBD2; clone size: few; CDR3 DNA: TGTGCCAGCAGCCCCGCCGGGCGGGGGTCCTACGAGCAGTACTTC; CDR3 protein: CASSPAGRGSYEQYF
J gene: TRBJ2-7; V gene: TRBV24-1; D gene: TRBD1; clone size: -; CDR3 DNA: TGTGCCACCAGTGATTCCCCAGGGGGTAGCTCCTACGAGCAGTACTTC; CDR3 protein: CATSDSPGGSSYEQYF
J gene: TRBJ1-4; V gene: TRBV9; D gene: TRBD1; clone size: -; CDR3 DNA: TGTGCCAGCAGCGAGGGGACAGGGGGCCAGACTAATGAAAAACTGTTTTTT; CDR3 protein: CASSEGTGGQTNEKLFF
J gene: TRBJ2-2; V gene: TRBV7-3; D gene: -; clone size: few; CDR3 DNA: TGTGCCAGCAGCGTACGACAGAGCGCGAACACCGGGGAGCTGTTTTTT; CDR3 protein: CASSVRQSANTGELFF
J gene: TRBJ1-2; V gene: TRBV29-1; D gene: -; clone size: many; CDR3 DNA: TGCAGCGTGGGGTCAGGGGTAGGCGGCTACACCTTC; CDR3 protein: CSVGSGVGGYTF
J gene: TRBJ1-1; V gene: TRBV5-1; D gene: -; clone size: few; CDR3 DNA: TGCGCCAGCAGCGATAACAGGGAGAGGAGCACTGAAGCTTTCTTT; CDR3 protein: CASSDNRERSTEAFF
J gene: TRBJ1-4; V gene: TRBV7-8; D gene: -; clone size: many; CDR3 DNA: TGTGCCAGCAGCGGGAGTTTGACTGAAAAACTGTTTTTT; CDR3 protein: CASSGSLTEKLFF
J gene: TRBJ2-7; V gene: TRBV29-1; D gene: TRBD1; clone size: many; CDR3 DNA: TGCAGCGTTGACAGGGGGCGCGAGCAGTACTTC; CDR3 protein: CSVDRGREQYF
J gene: TRBJ2-1; V gene: TRBV9; D gene: -; clone size: few; CDR3 DNA: TGTGCCAGCAACCGGGACTCGCACAATGAGCAGTTCTTC; CDR3 protein: CASNRDSHNEQFF
J gene: TRBJ1-1; V gene: TRBV12-3/TRBV12-4; D gene: -; clone size: -; CDR3 DNA: TGTGCCAGCAGTTTAAATATACGGAACACTGAAGCTTTCTTT; CDR3 protein: CASSLNIRNTEAFF
J gene: TRBJ2-3; V gene: TRBV25-1; D gene: TRBD1; clone size: -; CDR3 DNA: TGTGCCAGCAGTGAAGGACAGGGCCGCACAGATACGCAGTATTTT; CDR3 protein: CASSEGQGRTDTQYF
J gene: TRBJ1-1; V gene: TRBV7-2; D gene: TRBD1; clone size: -; CDR3 DNA: TGTGCCAGCAGCTTGGGACAGGGGCGAGCTGAAGCTTTCTTT; CDR3 protein: CASSLGQGRAEAFF
J gene: TRBJ1-2; V gene: TRBV20-1; D gene: TRBD1; clone size: few; CDR3 DNA: TGCAGTGCTAGAGATCGACAGGGGACTCCCTATGGCTACACCTTC; CDR3 protein: CSARDRQGTPYGYTF
J gene: TRBJ1-1; V gene: TRBV7-2; D gene: -; clone size: few; CDR3 DNA: TGTGCCAGCAGCTTCGGCAGTTCGAACACTGAAGCTTTCTTT; CDR3 protein: CASSFGSSNTEAFF
J gene: TRBJ1-5; V gene: TRBV12-3/TRBV12-4; D gene: TRBD1; clone size: -; CDR3 DNA: TGTGCCAGCAGTTTAGGGGGACAGAACAATCAGCCCCAGCATTTT; CDR3 protein: CASSLGGQNNQPQHF
J gene: TRBJ2-1; V gene: TRBV19; D gene: TRBD2; clone size: -; CDR3 DNA: TGTGCCAGCACGGGGGGGGCCCACTCCTACAATGAGCAGTTCTTC; CDR3 protein: CASTGGAHSYNEQFF
J gene: TRBJ1-5; V gene: TRBV24-1; D gene: -; clone size: once; CDR3 DNA: TGTGCCACCAGTGAGGCTACCGGCCAGCCCCAGCATTTT; CDR3 protein: CATSEATGQPQHF